This TCR beta chain is from a study of blood T cell dynamics during melanoma immunotherapy. Every bulk PBMC sample received the same 350 ng of DNA. The assay was immunoSEQ multiplex PCR, and TCRdb's table has in-frame clones only and misses some. This table holds more than 10,000 clones, more than 70% found once. Time point indicated: pre-treatment baseline. Blood was drawn before treatment and at week 3 after checkpoint blockade. No patient had earlier systemic cancer treatment, concurrent immunosuppressants, or another active cancer. There are 13 residues in the CDR3. Trimming took off 1 base at V and 1 base at J, with 6 bases between the two ends. The germline V gene has CDR1 SGHDT and CDR2 YYEEEE.

The source of this sequence is a human donor with melanoma. The source material was blood, sampled from a patient treated with checkpoint blockade. V gene TRBV5-6 combines with J gene TRBJ2-7; D is ambiguous. This CDR3 reads CASSLTGSYEQYF. CDR3 coding DNA: TGTGCCAGCAGCTTGACTGGTTCCTACGAGCAGTACTTC. Drawing the rest from reference TRBV5-6 and TRBJ2-7, the complete variable domain is DAGVTQSPTHLIKTRGQQVTLRCSPKSGHDTVSWYQQALGQGPQFIFQYYEEEERQRGNFPDRFSGHQFPNYSSELNVNALLLGDSALYLCASSLTGSYEQYFGPGTRLTVT.